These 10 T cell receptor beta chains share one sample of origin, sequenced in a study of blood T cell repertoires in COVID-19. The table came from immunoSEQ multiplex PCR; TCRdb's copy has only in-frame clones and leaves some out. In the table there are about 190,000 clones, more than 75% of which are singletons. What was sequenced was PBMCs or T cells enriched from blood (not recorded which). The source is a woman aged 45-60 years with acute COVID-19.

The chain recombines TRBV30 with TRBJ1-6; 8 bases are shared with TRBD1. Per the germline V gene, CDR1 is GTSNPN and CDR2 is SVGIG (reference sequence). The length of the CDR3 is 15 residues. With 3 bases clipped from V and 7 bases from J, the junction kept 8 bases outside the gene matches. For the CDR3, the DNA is TGTGCCTGGAGCGCCGGACAGGGTCGGAATTCACCCCTCCACTTT. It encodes CAWSAGQGRNSPLHF.

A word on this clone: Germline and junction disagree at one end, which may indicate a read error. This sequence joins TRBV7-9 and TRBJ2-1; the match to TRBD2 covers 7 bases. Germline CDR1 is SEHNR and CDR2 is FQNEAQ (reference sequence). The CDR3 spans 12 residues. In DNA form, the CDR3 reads TGCCTGAGCGGGGTCTCCTACAATGAGCAGTTCTTC. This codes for CLSGVSYNEQFF. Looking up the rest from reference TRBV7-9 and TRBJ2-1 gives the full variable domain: DTGVSQNPRHKITKRGQNVTFRCDPISEHNRLYWYRQTLGQGPEFLTYFQNEAQLEKSRLLSDRFSAERPKGSFSTLEIQRTEQGDSAMYLCLSGVSYNEQFFGPGTRLTVL.

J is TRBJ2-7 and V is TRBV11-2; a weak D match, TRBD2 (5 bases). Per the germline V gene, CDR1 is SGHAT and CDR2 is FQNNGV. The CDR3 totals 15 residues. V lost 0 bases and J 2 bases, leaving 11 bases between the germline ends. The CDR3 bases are TGTGCCAGCAGCTTAGAGGGCCGGGGAGCCTACGAGCAGTACGTC. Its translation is CASSLEGRGAYEQYV.

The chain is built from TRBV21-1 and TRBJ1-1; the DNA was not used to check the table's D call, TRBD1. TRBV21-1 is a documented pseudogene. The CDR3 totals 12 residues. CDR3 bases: TGTGCCAGCAGCGCTGACAGGCTGGGAGCTTTCTTT. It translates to CASSADRLGAFF.

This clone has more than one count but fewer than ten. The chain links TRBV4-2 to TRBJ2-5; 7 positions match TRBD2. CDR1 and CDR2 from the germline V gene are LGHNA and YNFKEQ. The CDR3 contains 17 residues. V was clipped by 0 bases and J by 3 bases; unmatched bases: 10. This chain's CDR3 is CASSQEPGGGVKETQYF. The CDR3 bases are TGTGCCAGCAGCCAAGAACCCGGCGGGGGAGTGAAAGAGACCCAGTACTTC.

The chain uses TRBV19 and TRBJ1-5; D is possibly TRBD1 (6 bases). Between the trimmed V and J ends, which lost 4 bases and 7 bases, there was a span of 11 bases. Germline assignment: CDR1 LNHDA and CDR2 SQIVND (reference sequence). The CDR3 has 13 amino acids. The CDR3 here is CASSNKRGQPQHF. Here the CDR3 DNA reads TGTGCCAGTAGTAATAAGAGGGGGCAGCCCCAGCATTTT. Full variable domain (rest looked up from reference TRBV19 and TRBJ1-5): DGGITQSPKYLFRKEGQNVTLSCEQNLNHDAMYWYRQDPGQGLRLIYYSQIVNDFQKGDIAEGYSVSREKKESFPLTVTSAQKNPTAFYLCASSNKRGQPQHFGDGTRLSIL.

CDR3 loop: CASSLKSDRASYNEQFF. In DNA, the CDR3 is TGTGCCAGCAGCTTAAAATCAGACAGGGCCTCCTACAATGAGCAGTTCTTC. The chain recombines TRBV7-8 with TRBJ2-1; the match to TRBD1 covers 7 bases. The CDR3 length is 17 residues. Germline V lookup: CDR1 SGHVS, CDR2 FQNEAQ. V trimming: 2 bases; J trimming: 0 bases; junction bases outside the gene matches: 7.

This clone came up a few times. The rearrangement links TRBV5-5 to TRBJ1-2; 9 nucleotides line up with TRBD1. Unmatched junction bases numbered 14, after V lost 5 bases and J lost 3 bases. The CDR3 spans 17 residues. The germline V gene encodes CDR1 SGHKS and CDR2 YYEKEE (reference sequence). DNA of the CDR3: TGTGCCAGCAGTTCTACTATAGGGACAGGGAGAGACTATGGCTACACCTTC. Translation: CASSSTIGTGRDYGYTF.

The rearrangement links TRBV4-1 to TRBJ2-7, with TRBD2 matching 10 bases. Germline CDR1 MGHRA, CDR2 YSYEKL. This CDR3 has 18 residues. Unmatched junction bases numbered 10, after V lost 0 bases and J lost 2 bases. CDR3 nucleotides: TGCGCCAGCAGCCAAGAAGTGGGAGCGGGGGGGACCCCCTACGAGCAGTACGTC. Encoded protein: CASSQEVGAGGTPYEQYV.

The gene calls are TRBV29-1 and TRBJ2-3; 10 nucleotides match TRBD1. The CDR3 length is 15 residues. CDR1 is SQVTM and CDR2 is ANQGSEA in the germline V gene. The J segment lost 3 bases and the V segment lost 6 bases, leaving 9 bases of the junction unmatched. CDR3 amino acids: CSVRGQGVMTDTQYF. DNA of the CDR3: TGCAGCGTCCGTGGACAGGGGGTGATGACAGATACGCAGTATTTT.